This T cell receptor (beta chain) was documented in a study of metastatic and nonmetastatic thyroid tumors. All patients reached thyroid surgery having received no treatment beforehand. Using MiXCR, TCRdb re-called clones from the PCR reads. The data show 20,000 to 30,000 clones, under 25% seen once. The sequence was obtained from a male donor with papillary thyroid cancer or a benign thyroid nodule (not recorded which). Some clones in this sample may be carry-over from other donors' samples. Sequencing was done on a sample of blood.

Here the CDR3 reads CAWSGGDGQPQHF. CDR3 in DNA: TGTGCCTGGAGTGGGGGGGATGGACAGCCCCAGCATTTT. The chain combines TRBV30 with TRBJ1-5; possible D gene TRBD1, 5 bases. Germline CDR1 GTSNPN, CDR2 SVGIG (reference sequence). The CDR3 sequence is 13 residues long. Trimming pared 1 base from V and 7 bases from J, leaving 11 bases between. Full variable domain (remainder filled in from reference TRBV30 and TRBJ1-5): SQTIHQWPATLVQPVGSPLSLECTVEGTSNPNLYWYRQAAGRGLQLLFYSVGIGQISSEVPQNLSASRPQDRQFILSSKKLLLSDSGFYLCAWSGGDGQPQHFGDGTRLSIL.